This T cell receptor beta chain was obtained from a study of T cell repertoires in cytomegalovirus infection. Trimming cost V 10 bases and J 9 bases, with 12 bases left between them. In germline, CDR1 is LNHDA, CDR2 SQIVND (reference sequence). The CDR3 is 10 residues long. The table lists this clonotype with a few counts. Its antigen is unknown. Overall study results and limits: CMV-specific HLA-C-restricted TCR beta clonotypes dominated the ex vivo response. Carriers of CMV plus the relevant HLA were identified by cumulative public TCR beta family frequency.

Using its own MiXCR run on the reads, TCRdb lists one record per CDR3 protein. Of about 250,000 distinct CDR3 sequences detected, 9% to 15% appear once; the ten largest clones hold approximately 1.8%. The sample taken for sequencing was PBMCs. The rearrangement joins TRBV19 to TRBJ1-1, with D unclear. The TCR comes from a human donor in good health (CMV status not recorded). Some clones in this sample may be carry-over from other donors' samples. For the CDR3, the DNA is TGTGCCACCATGGGGTTGAAAGCTTTCTTT. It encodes CATMGLKAFF.